A selection of T cell receptor beta chains follows, all from one sample in a study of blood T cell repertoires in COVID-19. Repertoires were generated with immunoSEQ multiplex PCR, while TCRdb's copy carries only in-frame clones and drops some. The sample yields more than 50,000 clones, about three quarters seen once. The sample taken for sequencing was peripheral blood. The receptors were gathered from a man aged 65 to 79 with active or convalescent COVID-19. Both conserved end residues are part of each CDR3. Each record gives: clone size, V gene, CDR3 length, D gene, J gene, CDR3 protein, CDR3 DNA. A D gene is named only where the DNA matches it firmly. Not all rows give a size; the values are once, few, many and, for expanded clones, a class.

>few|TRBV6-1|16|TRBD1|TRBJ1-5
CASSEWGQAPGQPQHF
TGTGCCAGCAGTGAATGGGGACAGGCCCCGGGACAGCCCCAGCATTTT
>NA|TRBV12-3/TRBV12-4|13|TRBD1|TRBJ1-5
CASRGTGDQPQHF
TGTGCCAGCAGGGGGACAGGGGATCAGCCCCAGCATTTT
>NA|TRBV6-2/TRBV6-3|15|NA|TRBJ1-2
CASSYGSRVNYGYTF
TGTGCCAGCAGTTACGGCAGCAGGGTTAACTATGGCTACACCTTC
>NA|TRBV15|13|NA|TRBJ1-5
CATSRVRAQPQHF
TGTGCCACCAGCAGAGTGAGGGCTCAGCCCCAGCATTTT
>NA|TRBV7-9|14|TRBD1|TRBJ1-6
CASSSRQGASPLHF
TGTGCCAGCAGTTCTAGACAGGGGGCTTCACCCCTCCACTTT
>once|TRBV25-1|12|NA|TRBJ1-1
CASSESRELAFF
TGTGCCAGCAGTGAATCGAGGGAACTCGCTTTCTTT
>NA|TRBV18|15|TRBD1|TRBJ2-1
CASSRPGQGVNEQFF
TGTGCCAGCTCACGACCGGGACAGGGGGTCAATGAGCAGTTCTTC
>NA|TRBV25-1|15|NA|TRBJ2-7
CASSENTGFGYEQYF
TGTGCCAGCAGTGAAAATACAGGGTTTGGCTACGAGCAGTACTTC
>NA|TRBV5-1|15|TRBD1|TRBJ1-1
CASVDAGGSGTEAFF
TGCGCCAGCGTTGATGCAGGGGGCTCTGGGACTGAAGCTTTCTTT
>few|TRBV19|16|TRBD2|TRBJ2-3
CASSTGLAGGSDTQYF
TGTGCCAGTAGTACGGGACTAGCGGGAGGGTCAGATACGCAGTATTTT
>few|TRBV7-9|15|TRBD2|TRBJ2-1
CASSHSLADYNEQFF
TGTGCCAGCAGTCACTCGCTAGCGGACTACAATGAGCAGTTCTTC
>NA|TRBV7-2|15|NA|TRBJ1-1
CASSHGNSRNTEAFF
TGTGCCAGCAGCCATGGTAATTCGAGAAACACTGAAGCTTTCTTT
>NA|TRBV6-5|15|NA|TRBJ1-5
CASIPRAQSNQPQHF
TGTGCCAGCATCCCCAGGGCCCAAAGCAATCAGCCCCAGCATTTT
>NA|TRBV4-2|15|TRBD2|TRBJ2-7
CASSQGTSNAYEQYF
TGTGCCAGCAGCCAAGGGACTAGCAACGCCTACGAGCAGTACTTC
>NA|TRBV6-1|13|NA|TRBJ1-4
CASSEGGGGKLFF
TGTGCCAGCAGTGAGGGGGGGGGTGGAAAACTGTTTTTT
>few|TRBV7-9|11|NA|TRBJ1-1
CASSLSREAFF
TGTGCCAGCAGCCTCTCTCGTGAAGCTTTCTTT
>few|TRBV12-5|16|TRBD2|TRBJ2-5
CASGFPRGTNQETQYF
TGTGCTAGTGGTTTCCCCCGGGGGACTAACCAAGAGACCCAGTACTTC
>once|TRBV19|13|TRBD1|TRBJ2-1
CASTRDRYNEQFF
TGTGCCAGTACTAGGGACAGATACAATGAGCAGTTCTTC
>NA|TRBV19|15|NA|TRBJ1-5
CASSPQAGSNQPQHF
TGTGCCAGTAGCCCCCAGGCCGGTAGCAATCAGCCCCAGCATTTT
>once|TRBV5-1|13|TRBD1|TRBJ2-5
CASRNRGSETQYF
TGCGCCAGCAGAAACAGGGGGTCAGAGACCCAGTACTTC
>NA|TRBV27|15|NA|TRBJ1-1
CASSLWGRENTEAFF
TGTGCCAGCAGTTTATGGGGCAGGGAGAACACTGAAGCTTTCTTT
>NA|TRBV11-2|14|TRBD2|TRBJ2-1
CASSLAGGNNEQFF
TGTGCCAGCAGCTTAGCGGGGGGAAACAATGAGCAGTTCTTC
>few|TRBV4-3|15|TRBD2|TRBJ2-2
CASSLGLAGAGELFF
TGCGCCAGCAGCTTGGGACTAGCGGGAGCCGGGGAGCTGTTTTTT
>NA|TRBV9|16|TRBD1|TRBJ2-4
CASSVAGQGAQNIQYF
TGTGCCAGCAGCGTAGCGGGACAGGGGGCTCAAAACATTCAGTACTTC
>NA|TRBV5-5|12|NA|TRBJ1-2
CASSLGYEGYTF
TGTGCCAGCAGCTTGGGGTACGAGGGCTACACCTTC
>NA|TRBV7-3|16|TRBD2|TRBJ2-3
CASSLSLAGRTDTQYF
TGTGCCAGCAGCTTGTCGCTAGCGGGACGTACAGATACGCAGTATTTT